This T cell receptor beta chain is from a study of OX40 agonist ivuxolimab in advanced cancers. Study context: Dose-escalation patients suffered from hepatocellular carcinoma, melanoma, renal cell or head and neck cancer. In three patients, partial responses were observed, one with hepatocellular carcinoma and two with cutaneous melanoma.

Turning to this clone: The antigen remains undetermined.

The CDR3 has 12 amino acids. Study-wide findings and caveats: In the 0.1 to 3.0 mg/kg range, CD4+ and CD8+ blood T cells had expanded clonally by week 6.

Profiled with immunoSEQ multiplex PCR; TCRdb holds only in-frame clones, not every one. There are around 21,000 clones in the sample; around 80% occur only once, and 10% to 12% lies in the top ten. The sample here was CD4+ or CD8+ T cells sorted from blood, taken in a trial of the OX40 agonist ivuxolimab. The chain links TRBV21-1 to TRBJ1-1. TRBV21-1 is a pseudogene. The TCR sequence derives from an adult with an advanced solid tumor such as melanoma, head and neck, liver or kidney cancer. This chain's CDR3 is CASSWGNTEAFF. In nucleotides, the CDR3 is TGTGCCAGCAGCTGGGGGAACACTGAAGCTTTCTTT.